This T cell receptor (beta chain) was documented in a study of blood T cell repertoires in COVID-19. Across the whole study: Both acute and convalescent COVID-19 samples were obtained from the United States, Italy and Spain.

Authors' analysis steps: Researchers report that nucleated cell counts were estimated from reference gene primer amplification. The data were produced by immunoSEQ multiplex PCR, yet TCRdb's version contains in-frame clones alone and is incomplete. The DNA gave D and trimming, while V, J and clone size come from that table. The table lists approximately 45,000 clones, 80% to 90% of them singletons. Seattle cases were enrolled at active infection and followed longitudinally. The CDR3 totals 14 residues. The sequenced sample consisted of peripheral blood. The chain carries TRBV21-1 and TRBJ1-4; the DNA was not used to check the table's D call, TRBD1. TRBV21-1 is listed as a pseudogene. This TCR derives from a man between 40 and 49 years old with COVID-19, enrolled during active disease. The CDR3 reads CASSKFEGQEKLFF. CDR3 DNA: TGTGCCAGCAGCAAATTCGAAGGACAGGAAAAACTGTTTTTT.